This TCR beta chain comes out of a study of read filtering for tumor transcriptome and immune sequencing. On the study more broadly: Among patients, 17 to 20 were male and around 13 female, aged roughly 40 to 90 (mean about 69). Fewer than 10 patients were R-ISS I, around 15 were R-ISS II, six or seven were R-ISS III. Points from the study as a whole: Correlation between methods rose after single-read clonotypes were removed. In IR-seq, single-read clonotypes were roughly 80% of clonotypes but around 3.4% of reads.

On this clonotype: Its specificity is not known.

Germline V gives CDR1 GTSNPN, CDR2 SVGIG (reference sequence). The CDR3 length is 13 residues. V was cut by 1 base and J by 6 bases, with 10 bases left in between. The library was built from about 400 ng RNA with molecular barcoded adaptors for alpha/delta and beta/gamma chains. A single record per CDR3 protein comes from TCRdb applying MiXCR to the reads. This table has over 50,000 distinct CDR3 sequences, roughly 19% appearing once. The chain uses TRBV30 and TRBJ1-5; no clear D gene. This clonotype originated in a donor at least 40 years old with multiple myeloma. The specimen sequenced was a population of CD138-negative cells sorted from bone marrow. The DNA of the CDR3 is TGTGCCTGGAGTGGGGCGCTGGGTCAGCCCCAGCATTTT. This sequence encodes CAWSGALGQPQHF.